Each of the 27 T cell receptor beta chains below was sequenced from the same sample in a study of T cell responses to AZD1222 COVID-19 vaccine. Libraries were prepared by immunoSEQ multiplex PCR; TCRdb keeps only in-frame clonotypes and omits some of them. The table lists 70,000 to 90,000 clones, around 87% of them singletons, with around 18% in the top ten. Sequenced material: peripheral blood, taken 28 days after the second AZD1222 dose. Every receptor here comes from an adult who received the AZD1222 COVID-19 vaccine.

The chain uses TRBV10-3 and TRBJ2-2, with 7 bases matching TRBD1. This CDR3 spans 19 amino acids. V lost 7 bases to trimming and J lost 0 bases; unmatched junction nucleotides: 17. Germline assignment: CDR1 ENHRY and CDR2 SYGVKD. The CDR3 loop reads CAINSGRRTTGPNTGELFF. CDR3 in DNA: TGTGCCATCAACAGTGGGCGGCGGACGACAGGGCCGAACACCGGGGAGCTGTTTTTT.

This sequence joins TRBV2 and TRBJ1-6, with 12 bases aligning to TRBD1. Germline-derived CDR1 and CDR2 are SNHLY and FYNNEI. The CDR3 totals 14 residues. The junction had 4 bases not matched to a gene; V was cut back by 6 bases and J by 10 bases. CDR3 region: CASRGTGGGSPLHF. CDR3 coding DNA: TGTGCCAGCAGAGGGACAGGGGGCGGATCACCCCTCCACTTT.

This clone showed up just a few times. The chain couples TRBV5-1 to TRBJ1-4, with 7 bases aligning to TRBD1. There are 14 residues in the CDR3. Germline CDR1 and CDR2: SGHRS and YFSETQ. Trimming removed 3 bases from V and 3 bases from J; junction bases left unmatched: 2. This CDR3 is CASSSGGANEKLFF. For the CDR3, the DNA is TGCGCCAGCAGCTCAGGGGGAGCTAATGAAAAACTGTTTTTT.

The CDR3 spells CASSFGGAVQETQYF. The CDR3 DNA is TGCGCCAGCAGCTTTGGGGGGGCCGTGCAAGAGACCCAGTACTTC. The chain recombines TRBV5-1 with TRBJ2-5; a possible D gene is TRBD2 (7 bases). Deletions cut 2 bases from V and 2 bases from J, with 13 bases between. From germline, CDR1 is SGHRS and CDR2 YFSETQ. The CDR3 covers 15 residues.

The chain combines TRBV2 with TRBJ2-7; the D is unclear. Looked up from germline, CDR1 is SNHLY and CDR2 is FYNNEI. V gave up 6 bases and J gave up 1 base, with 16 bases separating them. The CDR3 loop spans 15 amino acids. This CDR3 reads CASRDMGDHSYEQYF. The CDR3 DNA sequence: TGTGCCAGCAGAGATATGGGCGACCATTCCTACGAGCAGTACTTC.

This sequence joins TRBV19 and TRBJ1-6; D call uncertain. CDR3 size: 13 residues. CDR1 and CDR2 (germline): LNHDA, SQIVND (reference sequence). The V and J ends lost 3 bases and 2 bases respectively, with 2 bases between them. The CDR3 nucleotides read TGTGCCAGTAGTATGACCTATAATTCACCCCTCCACTTT. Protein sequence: CASSMTYNSPLHF. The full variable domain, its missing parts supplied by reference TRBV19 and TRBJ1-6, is DGGITQSPKYLFRKEGQNVTLSCEQNLNHDAMYWYRQDPGQGLRLIYYSQIVNDFQKGDIAEGYSVSREKKESFPLTVTSAQKNPTAFYLCASSMTYNSPLHFGNGTRLTVT.

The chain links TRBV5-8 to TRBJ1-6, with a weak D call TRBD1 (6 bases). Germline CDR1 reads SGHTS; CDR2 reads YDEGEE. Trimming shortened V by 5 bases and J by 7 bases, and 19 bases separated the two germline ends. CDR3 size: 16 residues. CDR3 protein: CASRDPTRTENSPLHF. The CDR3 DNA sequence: TGTGCCAGCAGAGACCCAACTAGGACAGAAAATTCACCCCTCCACTTT.

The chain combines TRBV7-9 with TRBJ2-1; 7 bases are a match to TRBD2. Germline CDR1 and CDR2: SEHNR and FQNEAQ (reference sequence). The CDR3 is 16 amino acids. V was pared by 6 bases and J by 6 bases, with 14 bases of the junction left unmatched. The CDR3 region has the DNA TGTGCCAGCAGTCGACAAACCGGGACTATCTTCAATGAGCAGTTCTTC. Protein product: CASSRQTGTIFNEQFF.

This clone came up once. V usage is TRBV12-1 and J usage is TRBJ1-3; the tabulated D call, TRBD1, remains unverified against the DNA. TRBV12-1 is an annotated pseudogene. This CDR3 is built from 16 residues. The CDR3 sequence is CASSFLARPSGNTIYF. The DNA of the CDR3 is TGTGCCAGCAGCTTTTTGGCCCGTCCCTCTGGAAACACCATATATTTT.

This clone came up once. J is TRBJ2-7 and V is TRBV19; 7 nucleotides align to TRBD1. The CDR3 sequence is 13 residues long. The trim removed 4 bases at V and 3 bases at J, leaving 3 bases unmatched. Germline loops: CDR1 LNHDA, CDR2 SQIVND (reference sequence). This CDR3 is CASSTGTDYEQYF. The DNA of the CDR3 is TGTGCCAGTAGTACAGGGACAGACTACGAGCAGTACTTC.

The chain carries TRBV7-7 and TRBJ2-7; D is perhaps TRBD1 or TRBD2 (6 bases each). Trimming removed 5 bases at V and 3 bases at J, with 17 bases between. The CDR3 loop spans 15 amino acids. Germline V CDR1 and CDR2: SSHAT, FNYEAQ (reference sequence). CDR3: CASSPKPGALYEQYF. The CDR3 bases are TGTGCCAGCAGCCCCAAACCGGGGGCACTCTACGAGCAGTACTTC.

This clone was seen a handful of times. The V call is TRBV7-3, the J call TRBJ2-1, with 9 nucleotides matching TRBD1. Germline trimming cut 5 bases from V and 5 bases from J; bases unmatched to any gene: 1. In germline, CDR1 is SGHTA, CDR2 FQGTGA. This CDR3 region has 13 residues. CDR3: CASSRDRDNEQFF. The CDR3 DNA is TGTGCCAGCAGCCGGGACAGGGACAATGAGCAGTTCTTC.

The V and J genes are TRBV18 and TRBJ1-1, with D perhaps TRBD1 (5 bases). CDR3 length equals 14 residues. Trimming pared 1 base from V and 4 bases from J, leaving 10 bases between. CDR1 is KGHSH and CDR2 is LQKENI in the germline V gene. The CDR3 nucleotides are TGTGCCAGCTCACCACAGGGGCTTGGCACTGAAGCTTTCTTT. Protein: CASSPQGLGTEAFF.

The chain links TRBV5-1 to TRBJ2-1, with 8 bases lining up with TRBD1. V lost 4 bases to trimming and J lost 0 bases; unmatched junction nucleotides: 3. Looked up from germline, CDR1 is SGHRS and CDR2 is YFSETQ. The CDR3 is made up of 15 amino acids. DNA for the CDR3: TGCGCCAGCAGCCCGGGACAGGACTCCTACAATGAGCAGTTCTTC. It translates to CASSPGQDSYNEQFF.

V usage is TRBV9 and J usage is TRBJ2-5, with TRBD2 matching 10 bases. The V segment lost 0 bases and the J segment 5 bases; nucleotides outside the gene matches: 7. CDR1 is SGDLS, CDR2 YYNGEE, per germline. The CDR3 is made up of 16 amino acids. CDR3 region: CASSVGAGGPWETQYF. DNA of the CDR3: TGTGCCAGCAGCGTAGGAGCGGGGGGGCCGTGGGAGACCCAGTACTTC.

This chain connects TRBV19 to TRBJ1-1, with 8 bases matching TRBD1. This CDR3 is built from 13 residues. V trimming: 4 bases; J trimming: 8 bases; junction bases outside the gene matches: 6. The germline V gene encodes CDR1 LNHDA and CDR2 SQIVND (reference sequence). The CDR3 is CASSTRQGTEAFF. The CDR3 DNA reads TGTGCCAGTAGTACACGACAGGGGACGGAAGCTTTCTTT.

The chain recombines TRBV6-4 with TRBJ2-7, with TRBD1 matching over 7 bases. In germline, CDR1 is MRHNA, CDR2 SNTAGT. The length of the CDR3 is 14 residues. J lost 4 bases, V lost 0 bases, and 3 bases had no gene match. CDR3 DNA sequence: TGTGCCAGCAGTGACTCCCCAGGGGGATACGAGCAGTACTTC. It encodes CASSDSPGGYEQYF.

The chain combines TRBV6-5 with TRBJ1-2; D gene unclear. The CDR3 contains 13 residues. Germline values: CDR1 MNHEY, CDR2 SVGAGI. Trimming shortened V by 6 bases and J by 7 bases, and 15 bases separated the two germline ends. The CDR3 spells CASSLEALTGYTF. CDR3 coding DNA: TGTGCCAGCAGCCTCGAAGCCTTGACTGGCTACACCTTC.

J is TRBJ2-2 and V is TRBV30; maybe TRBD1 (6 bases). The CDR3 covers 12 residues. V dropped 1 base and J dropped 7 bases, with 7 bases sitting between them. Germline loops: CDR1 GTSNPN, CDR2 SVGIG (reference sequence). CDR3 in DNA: TGTGCCTGGAGTGAGACAGGCGGGGAGCTGTTTTTT. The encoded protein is CAWSETGGELFF.

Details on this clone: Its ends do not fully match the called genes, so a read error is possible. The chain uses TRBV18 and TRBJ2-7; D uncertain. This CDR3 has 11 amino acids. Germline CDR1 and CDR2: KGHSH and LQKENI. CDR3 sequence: CASPGRAEPYF. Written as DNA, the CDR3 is TGTGCCAGCCCCGGACGGGCAGAGCCGTACTTC.

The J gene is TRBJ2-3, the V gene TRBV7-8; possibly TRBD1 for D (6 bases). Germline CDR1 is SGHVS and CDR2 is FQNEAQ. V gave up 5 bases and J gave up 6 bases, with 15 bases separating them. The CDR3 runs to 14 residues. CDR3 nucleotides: TGTGCCAGCAGCCTAACAGGGCAATACGATACGCAGTATTTT. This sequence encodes CASSLTGQYDTQYF.

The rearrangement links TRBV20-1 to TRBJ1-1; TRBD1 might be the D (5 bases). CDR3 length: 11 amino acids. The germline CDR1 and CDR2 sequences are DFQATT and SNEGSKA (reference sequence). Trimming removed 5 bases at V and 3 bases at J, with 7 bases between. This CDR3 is CSAARDTEAFF. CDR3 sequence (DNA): TGCAGTGCTGCCAGGGACACTGAAGCTTTCTTT.

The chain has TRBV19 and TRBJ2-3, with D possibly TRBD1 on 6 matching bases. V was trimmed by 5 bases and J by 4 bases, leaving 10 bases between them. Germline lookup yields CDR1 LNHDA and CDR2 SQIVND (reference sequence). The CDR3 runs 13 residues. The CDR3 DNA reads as TGTGCCAGTAGTCAGGGGACGCCAGATACGCAGTATTTT. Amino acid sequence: CASSQGTPDTQYF.

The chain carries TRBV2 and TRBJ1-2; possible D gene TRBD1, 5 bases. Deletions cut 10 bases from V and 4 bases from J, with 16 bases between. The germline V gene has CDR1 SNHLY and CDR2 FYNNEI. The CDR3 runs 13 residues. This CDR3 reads CATQTSGSYGYTF. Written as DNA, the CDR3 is TGTGCCACTCAAACCTCAGGGTCCTATGGCTACACCTTC.

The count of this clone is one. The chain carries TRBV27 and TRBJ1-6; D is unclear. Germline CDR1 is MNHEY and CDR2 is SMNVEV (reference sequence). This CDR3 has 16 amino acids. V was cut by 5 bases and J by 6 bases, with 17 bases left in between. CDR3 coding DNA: TGTGCCAGCAGTCTTTCAGGATCAGGCGGTAATTCACCCCTCCACTTT. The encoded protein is CASSLSGSGGNSPLHF.

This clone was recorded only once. In DNA, the CDR3 is TGTGCCAGCAGCTTACGGCTAGGACAGCTGTACGAGCAGTACTTC. It yields the protein CASSLRLGQLYEQYF. The gene calls are TRBV7-8 and TRBJ2-7, with D perhaps matching TRBD1 (6 bases). Germline V gives CDR1 SGHVS, CDR2 FQNEAQ. The V end was cut by 2 bases, the J end by 4 bases, with 15 bases between. This CDR3 has 15 amino acids.

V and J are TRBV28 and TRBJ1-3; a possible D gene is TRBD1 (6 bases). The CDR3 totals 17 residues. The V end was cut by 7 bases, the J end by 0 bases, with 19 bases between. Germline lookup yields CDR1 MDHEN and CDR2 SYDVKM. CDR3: CASIGSEGGFSGNTIYF. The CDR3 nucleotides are TGTGCCAGCATAGGGTCAGAGGGGGGATTCTCTGGAAACACCATATATTTT.